This T cell receptor (beta chain) was recovered during a study of shared clonotypes between healthy human individuals. Study-wide points: Generation probabilities were higher for clonotypes shared across all four sorted-subset donors than for unshared ones.

Germline V gene data show CDR1 as MGHRA and CDR2 as YSYEKL. The length of the CDR3 is 14 residues. Investigators spread the genomic DNA of each subset evenly over several immunoSEQ plates. Clones were sequenced by immunoSEQ multiplex PCR, and TCRdb holds only the in-frame ones, with some missing. The repertoire has 2.3 million or so clones, just over 90% of them found once; the top ten carry 0.39%. This clone was observed a single time. Its antigen is not identified. Its ends do not fully match the called genes, so a read error is possible. V is TRBV4-1 and J is TRBJ1-2; D gene ambiguous. The TCR comes from a young man in good health. Some clones in this sample may be carry-over from other donors' samples. Sequenced input: naive CD4+ T cells from PBMCs. Documented subset: CD45RA+ positively selected. The DNA for the CDR3 is TGCGCCAGCAGTCAAGACGCCAGCCGGTATGGCTACACCTTC. It yields the protein CASSQDASRYGYTF.